Included here is one TCR beta chain sequence, with context. Its antigen has not been determined. The input lacks base qualities; no much larger clone sits a single base away. The immunoSEQ Assay was used to sequence TCRbeta CDR3 regions. After extraction, genomic DNA underwent amplification by bias-controlled multiplex PCR, followed by high-throughput sequencing. In the original analysis: Collapsing and filtering of sequences were performed to quantify the absolute abundance of each unique TCRbeta CDR3 region. T cell fraction was estimated by normalizing TCRbeta template counts to usable DNA, with usable DNA measured through amplification of reference genes found in all nucleated cells. Repertoire TCRs were annotated as SARS-CoV-2-specific by exact matching of V gene, CDR3 amino acid sequence and J gene to a known reactive TCR set. The reference SARS-CoV-2 TCR set was derived from MIRA and filtered for enrichment in COVID-19-positive ImmuneCODE repertoires, a step that removed public or cross-reactive TCRs. Based on the MIRA antigens, annotated TCRs were further analysed at the level of specific ORF or position within ORF. Breadth was defined as the number of annotated unique rearrangements divided by the total number of unique productive rearrangements, and depth was defined as the summed frequency of the annotated unique rearrangements. Two-sided Wilcoxon rank-sum tests were used to compare TCR breadth between groups. TCRdb obtained this table from immuneACCESS and retained in-frame rearrangements with V and J assigned. These tables miss some clones; where compared with another copy, unresolved V genes account for less than half of the shortfall, and the remainder is unexplained. V and J calls and clone size are copied from that table; D and trimming were computed from the DNA. The sample table lists a few hundred thousand clones, roughly 91% of them with a count of one. The leading ten clones occupy around 4.2% of the sample.

This sample was included in a study of Ad26.COV2.S vaccination and SARS-CoV-2 variants (dated by TCRdb to the early 2020s). Broadly, across the study: Donors in the vaccine arm were drawn from COV1001, a phase I-IIa trial of Ad26.COV2.S in healthy adults that was multicentre, randomized, double-blind and placebo-controlled. Investigators remained blinded to trial group allocation during experiments and outcome assessment. TCRbeta repertoire sequencing was used to assess the specificity and breadth of SARS-CoV-2-reactive T cell receptors after Ad26.COV2.S vaccination. Ad26.COV2.S was given intramuscularly at 5x10^10 or 1x10^11 viral particles, as a single shot or as two shots 56 days apart. A total of about 30 samples were included in the TCR-sequenced set, comprising roughly 19 Ad26.COV2.S vaccine recipients, 5 placebo recipients and 8 SARS-CoV-2 convalescent individuals. Trial participants were randomized into five groups of five, in which low-dose or high-dose Ad26.COV2.S was given once or twice, or placebo was given on both occasions. Overall study results and their limits: After vaccination, substantial breadth of spike-specific CD8+ and CD4+ T cell responses was reported. Vaccine and placebo recipients had comparable non-spike TCR breadth, which fits with the vaccine containing only spike. It was noted by the authors that total T cell responses may have been underestimated by the TCR breadth and depth analyses. The study was not powered to compare responses between vaccine doses or regimens. Higher spike-specific TCR breadth was observed in Ad26.COV2.S recipients than in placebo recipients (P = 0.0014).

V is pared back by 5 bases and J by 8 bases, with 9 bases lying between the germline termini. In the germline V gene, CDR1 corresponds to MGHDK and CDR2 to SYGVNS. The CDR3 contains 11 residues, cysteine and phenylalanine counted. The DNA shown is the 33-base CDR3, in frame from base 1. According to the study, the label for this sample's treatment or condition signals: about 20 received Ad26.COV2.S at low or high dose, single or two shots; about 5 received placebo; per-sample allocation not given. For vaccine and placebo recipients, repertoires were sequenced using samples collected on day 63 after the first injection. Cohort 1b enrolled roughly 25 adults aged 18-55 years at a single site in Boston, USA, between 29 July and 7 August 2020. Ad26.COV2.S consisted of a replication-incompetent adenovirus type 26 vector by which a prefusion-stabilized SARS-CoV-2 spike protein from the original Wuhan strain was expressed.

The chain joins TRBV25-1 to TRBJ1-2, with a weak D call of TRBD1 (5 bases match). This sequence originates from a person between 18 and 59 years old who received the Ad26.COV2.S COVID-19 vaccine or a placebo. The sequenced sample was peripheral blood, obtained in a trial of Ad26.COV2.S vaccine versus placebo. The bases read TGTGCCAGCAGTCGGGGCGGCGGCTACACCTTC. It encodes CASSRGGGYTF.